This T cell receptor beta chain was retrieved from a study of human CD8 memory T cell subsets (TCRdb year 2020). Study-wide context: To assess clonal relationships, the TCRbeta repertoires of stem-like (TSTEM), progenitor exhausted-like (TPEX) and effector memory CD8+ T cell subsets were compared. TCRbeta repertoires were obtained from several donors, each contributing TSTEM, TPEX and effector memory subsets. Beyond this particular receptor, the publication reports: Normalized Shannon-Wiener diversity was similarly high in TSTEM and TPEX subsets, while effector memory subsets were less diverse by comparison. Based on Chao1 estimates, TSTEM subsets appeared to have greater repertoire diversity than TPEX subsets, which could potentially reflect a broader range of specificities. Clonotypes were shared with effector memory cells by both stem-like subsets, but only minimal overlap was found between TSTEM and TPEX repertoires, suggesting distinct antigen spectra. Sequencing was limited to TCRbeta chains, and the repertoire comparisons were based on about 6 donors analyzed with paired t-tests and Bonferroni correction.

Stem-like memory CD8+ T cells (TSTEM) were defined as CCR7+ PD-1- TIGIT- cells. Density gradient separation was used to isolate peripheral blood mononuclear cells from healthy donor buffy coats. In the study, total CD8+ T cells were enriched by negative magnetic separation with EasySep or MojoSort CD8+ T cell isolation kits. For each subset, total RNA was extracted using an RNeasy Mini Kit from duplicate vials of more than 120,000 sorted CD8+ T cells. The PBMCs were used fresh or after being cryopreserved in fetal bovine serum with approximately 9.6% DMSO. Fluorescence-activated cell sorting on a FACSAria III was used to sort CD8+ T cell subsets to purity. Concerning this clonotype itself: What this receptor recognizes is not known.

TCRdb records NextSeq 550 as the sequencer. A Human TCR Profiling Kit was used to prepare UMI-labeled 5' RACE TCRbeta libraries. Every TCRbeta library was prepared in parallel with an identical number of PCR cycles. In the paper's pipeline: The number of functional CDR3beta clonotypes in each TCRbeta library ranged from about 2,900 to 20,000. MIGEC 1.2.9 handled UMI extraction and consensus assembly, with a minimum of three reads required per UMI. MiXCR 3.0.3 was used to extract in-frame CDR3beta repertoires. Diversity metrics were computed in VDJtools 1.2.1 after downsampling each sample to 42,000 randomly selected UMIs. For the top 3,000 clones of each sample pair, the repertoire overlap metrics D, R and F2 were calculated in VDJtools. The reads, reprocessed by TCRdb, yield one row per CDR3 protein sequence and no DNA. It is TCRdb's table, rather than the study itself, that gives the V and J calls and clone size. This sample's table contains roughly 9,800 distinct CDR3 sequences. Roughly 9% of the sample is taken by the ten largest.

CDR1 and CDR2 are drawn from the germline V gene: SGHDT, YYEEEE. The CDR3 sequence holds 14 residues, the cysteine and phenylalanine included. Nucleotide data are not available. This sequence uses TRBV5-6 and TRBJ1-4; TCRdb's D gene call, TRBD1, goes unchecked for lack of DNA. The TCR comes from a human donor in good health. Sequenced sample: CD8+ stem-like memory T cells (TSCM and TCM) sorted from PBMCs. The cell subset or site label, as the study defines it: stem-like memory CD8 T cells (TSTEM), CCR7+ PD-1- TIGIT-. The CDR3 region: CASSFGTTNEKLFF.